Shown below are 16 T cell receptor beta chains from a single sample sequenced in a study of T cell repertoires in cytomegalovirus infection. Antigens of these TCRs are unknown. TCRdb fed the reads into MiXCR, producing one record per CDR3 protein. The repertoire holds approximately 220,000 distinct CDR3 sequences, with around 40% as singletons. This specimen consisted of CD8+ T cells from cultured PBMCs, obtained from culture after CMV antigen stimulation. These receptors were obtained from a human donor in good health (CMV status not recorded). Some clones in this sample may be carry-over from other donors' samples.

This clonotype was observed a handful of times. This chain uses TRBV12-5 with TRBJ1-5; D is undetermined. Germline CDR1 is LGHNT and CDR2 is FRNRAP. V was pared by 6 bases and J by 5 bases, with 5 bases between. The CDR3 covers 11 residues. CDR3 in amino acids: CASGPYQPQHF. The CDR3 coding sequence is TGTGCTAGTGGCCCTTATCAGCCCCAGCATTTT.

The rearrangement links TRBV27 to TRBJ2-3; TRBD2 matches 11 bases. The CDR3 is made up of 15 amino acids. The germline V gene has CDR1 MNHEY and CDR2 SMNVEV (reference sequence). The J segment lost 10 bases and the V segment lost 3 bases, leaving 9 bases of the junction unmatched. In DNA form, the CDR3 reads TGTGCCAGCAGTTTGACTAGCGGGGCGAGGGCTGCGCAGTATTTT. This encodes CASSLTSGARAAQYF.

The chain has TRBV30 and TRBJ1-1; D uncertain. Trimming shortened V by 2 bases and J by 1 base, and 8 bases separated the two germline ends. The CDR3 consists of 13 residues. Germline CDR1 GTSNPN, CDR2 SVGIG (reference sequence). CDR3 bases: TGTGCCTGGAGTACAGATTCGAACACTGAAGCTTTCTTT. Translation: CAWSTDSNTEAFF.

This clonotype was picked up a small number of times. The chain carries TRBV4-1 and TRBJ1-1; D is ambiguous. Looked up from germline, CDR1 is MGHRA and CDR2 is YSYEKL. The CDR3 runs 14 residues. Trimming shortened V by 3 bases and J by 4 bases, and 12 bases separated the two germline ends. The CDR3: CASSQSYGSTEAFF. In nucleotides, the CDR3 is TGCGCCAGCAGCCAGTCCTACGGTAGCACTGAAGCTTTCTTT.

The chain has TRBV7-9 and TRBJ2-6; TRBD1 is a possible D gene (5 bases). V lost 5 bases to trimming and J lost 2 bases, with 22 bases between them. The CDR3 covers 19 residues. Per germline, CDR1 SEHNR and CDR2 FQNEAQ (reference sequence). CDR3 sequence reads: CASSANIDQGGAGANVLTF. The CDR3 DNA sequence: TGTGCCAGCAGCGCTAATATAGACCAGGGTGGTGCTGGGGCCAACGTCCTGACTTTC.

This clonotype was seen a few times. J is TRBJ2-1 and V is TRBV7-9; D unclear. V was shortened by 5 bases and J by 8 bases, with 22 bases between the two germline ends. CDR3 length: 16 residues. Germline V CDR1 and CDR2: SEHNR, FQNEAQ (reference sequence). The CDR3 DNA sequence: TGTGCCAGCAGCCCGAGGACGGAGTCCCTTTTGGATGAGCAGTTCTTC. Protein product: CASSPRTESLLDEQFF.

The CDR3: CASSIDNRLAKNIQYF. As DNA, the CDR3 is TGTGCCAGTAGTATAGATAACAGACTAGCCAAAAACATTCAGTACTTC. V and J are TRBV19 and TRBJ2-4; D uncertain. The germline V gene encodes CDR1 LNHDA and CDR2 SQIVND (reference sequence). This CDR3 spans 16 amino acids. Trimming removed 0 bases at V and 0 bases at J, with 9 bases between.

On this clonotype: One end of the junction varies from germline; a read error may be responsible. This chain joins TRBV28 and TRBJ1-2; D ambiguous. The length of the CDR3 is 14 residues. Germline V lookup: CDR1 MDHEN, CDR2 SYDVKM. CDR3: CASSLAVGDYGYTF. Written as DNA, the CDR3 is TGTGCAAGCAGTTTGGCAGTGGGTGACTATGGCTACACCTTC.

This chain joins TRBV7-6 and TRBJ2-1; tentative D call: TRBD2 (6 bases). Germline CDR1 is SGHVS and CDR2 is FNYEAQ. Trimming removed 0 bases from V and 5 bases from J, with 8 bases in between. The CDR3 runs to 14 residues. The CDR3 coding sequence is TGTGCCAGCAGCTTAGCGCGGGGCCACAATGAGCAGTTCTTC. Translation: CASSLARGHNEQFF.

The rearrangement links TRBV27 to TRBJ2-7; D is possibly TRBD1 (5 bases). V was clipped by 3 bases and J by 5 bases, with 11 bases between them. The CDR3 is 13 amino acids. Germline V gene data show CDR1 as MNHEY and CDR2 as SMNVEV (reference sequence). The CDR3, as DNA: TGTGCCAGCAGTTTGGTGGCGGACAACGAGCAGTACTTC. Residues: CASSLVADNEQYF.

This clonotype was detected only a few times. The chain links TRBV12-5 to TRBJ2-2; D is perhaps TRBD1 (6 bases). The CDR3 spans 14 residues. Between the trimmed V and J ends, which lost 1 base and 6 bases, there was a span of 9 bases. Germline CDR1 reads LGHNT; CDR2 reads FRNRAP. CDR3 sequence reads: CASGLGYRAGELFF. CDR3 in DNA: TGTGCTAGTGGTTTGGGGTACAGGGCCGGGGAGCTGTTTTTT.

This clonotype came up a few times. The chain carries TRBV5-4 and TRBJ2-1, with 9 bases identical to TRBD2. With 4 bases clipped from V and 2 bases from J, the junction kept 10 bases outside the gene matches. In germline, CDR1 is SGHNT, CDR2 YYREEE (reference sequence). The CDR3 has 17 residues. Written as DNA, the CDR3 is TGTGCCAGCAGCCTCGGTTTTAGCGGGGGAACCTACAATGAGCAGTTCTTC. Translation gives CASSLGFSGGTYNEQFF.

The chain has TRBV7-9 and TRBJ1-1; 7 nucleotides match TRBD1. Germline CDR1 is SEHNR and CDR2 is FQNEAQ (reference sequence). J gave up 8 bases and V 5 bases, and 8 bases lay outside the gene matches. The CDR3 is 13 amino acids. CDR3 in amino acids: CASSAGGGREAFF. The CDR3 DNA sequence: TGTGCCAGCAGCGCAGGGGGGGGGCGCGAAGCTTTCTTT.

In its sample, this clonotype was seen a few times. This rearrangement joins TRBV6-6 to TRBJ1-2, with TRBD1 matching 12 bases. The CDR3 extends over 16 amino acids. Germline lookup yields CDR1 MNHNY and CDR2 SVGAGI (reference sequence). V lost 4 bases, J lost 4 bases, and 7 bases stayed unmatched. CDR3 DNA: TGTGCCAGCAGTTCCGCCGGGACAGGGGGCTTCTATGGCTACACCTTC. Protein sequence: CASSSAGTGGFYGYTF.

This clonotype was observed a handful of times. J is TRBJ2-2 and V is TRBV4-1; 13 nucleotides align to TRBD2. Trimming cost V 1 base and J 4 bases; bases outside gene matches: 12. Germline V gene data show CDR1 as MGHRA and CDR2 as YSYEKL. This CDR3 spans 20 amino acids. CDR3 loop: CASSQGSRTSGRFGTGELFF. CDR3 nucleotides: TGCGCCAGCAGCCAAGGTTCACGGACTAGCGGGAGATTCGGCACCGGGGAGCTGTTTTTT.

This clonotype was recorded a few times. This chain connects TRBV7-8 to TRBJ1-1, with D perhaps TRBD1 (6 bases). There are 14 residues in the CDR3. V was clipped by 5 bases and J by 0 bases, with 10 bases between them. The germline CDR1 and CDR2 sequences are SGHVS and FQNEAQ. CDR3 residues: CASSQRQVNTEAFF. CDR3 DNA sequence: TGTGCCAGCAGCCAGAGACAGGTGAACACTGAAGCTTTCTTT. Full variable domain (outside the CDR3, taken from reference TRBV7-8 and TRBJ1-1): GAGVSQSPRYKVAKRGQDVALRCDPISGHVSLFWYQQALGQGPEFLTYFQNEAQLDKSGLPSDRFFAERPEGSVSTLKIQRTQQEDSAVYLCASSQRQVNTEAFFGQGTRLTVV.